Listed below are T cell receptor beta chains from one sample, sequenced in a study of blood T cell repertoires in COVID-19. Repertoires were generated with immunoSEQ multiplex PCR, while TCRdb's copy carries only in-frame clones and drops some. In the table there are about 320,000 clones, just under 90% of which are singletons. The sequencing input was peripheral blood. The receptors here all came from a woman aged 30 to 39 with COVID-19, enrolled during active disease. The CDR3 runs from the conserved cysteine through the conserved F or W. Each record gives: D gene, V gene, J gene, clone size, CDR3 DNA, CDR3 protein. The D gene is left open where the match is weak. Only some rows state a clone size, as once, few, many or a class for expanded clones.

>.|TRBV18|TRBJ1-5|.
TGTGCCAGCTCACCCGAACCGCCGGGGATTAATCAGCCCCAGCATTTT
CASSPEPPGINQPQHF
>TRBD2|TRBV19|TRBJ2-1|.
TGTGCCAGTAGCGGGACTAGCGGGTTAAGGCAGTTCTTC
CASSGTSGLRQFF
>.|TRBV15|TRBJ1-2|once
TGTGCCACCAGCAGAGATGGTAGGGTCGGTGGAGGGGCGGTCCCGGGCTACACCTTC
CATSRDGRVGGGAVPGYTF
>TRBD2|TRBV2|TRBJ2-1|.
TGTGCCAGCAGTGAAAGTCTAGCGGGGGCCTACAATGAGCAGTTCTTC
CASSESLAGAYNEQFF
>.|TRBV5-5|TRBJ1-2|.
TGTGCCAGCAGCTTCGCACAGGGAAACTATGGCTACACCTTC
CASSFAQGNYGYTF
>TRBD2|TRBV6-5|TRBJ2-5|.
TGTGCCAGCAGTCATTCCGGACTAGGCGAGACCCAGTACTTC
CASSHSGLGETQYF
>TRBD1|TRBV24-1|TRBJ2-7|once
TGTGCCACCAGTGATGGGCTTCAAACAGGGGGCGGCTACGAGCAGTACTTC
CATSDGLQTGGGYEQYF
>.|TRBV4-1|TRBJ2-5|.
TGCGCCAGCAGCCAAGGTGTGGGGGGGCTTCAAGAGACCCAGTACTTC
CASSQGVGGLQETQYF
>TRBD1|TRBV2|TRBJ1-6|.
TGTGCCAGCAGCGGACAGGGTGCCCTCCACTTT
CASSGQGALHF
>.|TRBV7-9|TRBJ1-6|.
TGTGCCAGCAGTCCGGAGGGCTCCTATAATTCACCCCTCCACTTT
CASSPEGSYNSPLHF
>.|TRBV11-2|TRBJ1-3|once
TGTGCCAGCAATGGGGGGTCTTCCGGAAACACCATATATTTT
CASNGGSSGNTIYF
>.|TRBV19|TRBJ2-7|.
TGTGCCACCGCGCCCGGGAGTCGGGACGAGCAGTACTTC
CATAPGSRDEQYF